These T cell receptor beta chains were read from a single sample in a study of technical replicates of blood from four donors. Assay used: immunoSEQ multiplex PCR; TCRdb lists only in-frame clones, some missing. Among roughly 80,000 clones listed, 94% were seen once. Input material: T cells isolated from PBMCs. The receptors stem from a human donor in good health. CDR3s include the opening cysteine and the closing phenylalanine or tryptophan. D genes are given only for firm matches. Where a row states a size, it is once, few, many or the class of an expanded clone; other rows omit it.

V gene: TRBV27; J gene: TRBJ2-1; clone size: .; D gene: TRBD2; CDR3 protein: CASNPGGGTNEQFF; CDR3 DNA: TGTGCCAGCAATCCCGGGGGGGGAACCAATGAGCAGTTCTTC
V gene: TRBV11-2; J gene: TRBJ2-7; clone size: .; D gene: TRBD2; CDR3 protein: CASSLGARGRDPYEQYF; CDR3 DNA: TGTGCCAGCAGCTTAGGGGCGCGCGGGAGGGACCCCTACGAGCAGTACTTC
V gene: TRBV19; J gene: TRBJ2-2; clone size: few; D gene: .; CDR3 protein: CASSINGQSFGELFF; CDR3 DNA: TGTGCCAGTAGTATCAATGGACAGTCATTTGGGGAGCTGTTTTTT
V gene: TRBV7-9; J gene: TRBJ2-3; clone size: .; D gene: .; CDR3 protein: CASSPPGQGSDTQYF; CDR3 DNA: TGTGCCAGCAGCCCCCCGGGGCAGGGGTCGGATACGCAGTATTTT
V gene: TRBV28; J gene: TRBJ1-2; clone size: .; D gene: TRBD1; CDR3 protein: CASSFETGFGGYTF; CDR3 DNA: TGTGCCAGCAGTTTTGAGACAGGGTTCGGCGGCTACACCTTC
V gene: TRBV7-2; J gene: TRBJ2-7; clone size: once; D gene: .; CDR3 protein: CASSLTRREQYF; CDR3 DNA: TGTGCCAGCAGCCTCACGAGGCGCGAGCAGTACTTC
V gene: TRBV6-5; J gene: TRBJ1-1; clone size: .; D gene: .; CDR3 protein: CASSYSTGWPEAFF; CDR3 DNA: TGTGCCAGCAGTTACTCGACCGGGTGGCCTGAAGCTTTCTTT
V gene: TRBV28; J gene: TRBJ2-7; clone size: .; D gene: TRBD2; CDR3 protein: CASTKAGFYEQYF; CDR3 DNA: TGTGCCAGCACAAAAGCGGGATTCTACGAGCAGTACTTC
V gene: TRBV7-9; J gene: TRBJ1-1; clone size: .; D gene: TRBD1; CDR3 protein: CASSFQMGQGGTEAFF; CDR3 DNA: TGTGCCAGCAGCTTCCAAATGGGACAGGGGGGGACTGAAGCTTTCTTT
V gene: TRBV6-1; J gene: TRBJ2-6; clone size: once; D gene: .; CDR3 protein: CASSEGGSRANVLTF; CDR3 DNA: TGTGCCAGCAGTGAAGGAGGATCCAGGGCCAACGTCCTGACTTTC
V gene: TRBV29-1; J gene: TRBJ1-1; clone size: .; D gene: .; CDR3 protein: CSVAVWGLETEAFF; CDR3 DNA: TGCAGCGTTGCGGTCTGGGGGCTAGAGACTGAAGCTTTCTTT
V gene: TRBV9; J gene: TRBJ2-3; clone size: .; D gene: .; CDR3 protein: CASSPEPAAADTQYF; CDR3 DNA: TGTGCCAGCAGCCCCGAGCCAGCGGCGGCAGATACGCAGTATTTT
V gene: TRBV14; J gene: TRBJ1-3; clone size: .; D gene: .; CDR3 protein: CASSRADSGNTIYF; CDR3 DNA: TGTGCCAGCAGCCGAGCCGACTCTGGAAACACCATATATTTT
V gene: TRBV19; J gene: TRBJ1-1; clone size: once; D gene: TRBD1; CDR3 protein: CASSYDRVGRPGTEAFF; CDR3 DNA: TGTGCCAGTAGCTATGACAGGGTGGGACGACCCGGAACTGAAGCTTTCTTT
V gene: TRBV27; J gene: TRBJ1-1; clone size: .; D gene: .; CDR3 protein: CASRLGQMNTEAFF; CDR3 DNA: TGTGCCAGCAGATTGGGACAAATGAACACTGAAGCTTTCTTT
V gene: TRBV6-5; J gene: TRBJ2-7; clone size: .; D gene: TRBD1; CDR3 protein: CASSYATGFDEQYF; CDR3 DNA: TGTGCCAGCAGTTACGCGACAGGGTTCGACGAGCAGTACTTC
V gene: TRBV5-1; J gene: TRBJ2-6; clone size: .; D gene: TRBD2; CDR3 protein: CASSLSGTSGSGSGANVLTF; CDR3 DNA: TGCGCCAGCAGCCTTAGTGGGACTAGCGGGAGCGGGTCTGGGGCCAACGTCCTGACTTTC
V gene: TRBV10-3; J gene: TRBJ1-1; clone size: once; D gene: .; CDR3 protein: CAISEQLTGEDTEAFF; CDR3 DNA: TGTGCCATCAGTGAACAGCTTACAGGTGAGGACACTGAAGCTTTCTTT
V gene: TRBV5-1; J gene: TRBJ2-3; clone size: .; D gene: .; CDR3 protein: CASSQSWLASSDTQYF; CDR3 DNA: TGCGCCAGCAGCCAATCGTGGTTGGCTAGTTCAGATACGCAGTATTTT
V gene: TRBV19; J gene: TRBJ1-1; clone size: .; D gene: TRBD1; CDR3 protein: CASSDRETMNTEAFF; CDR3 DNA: TGTGCCAGTAGTGACAGGGAAACTATGAACACTGAAGCTTTCTTT
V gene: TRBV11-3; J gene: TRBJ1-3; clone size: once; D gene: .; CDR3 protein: CASSFNSGNTIYF; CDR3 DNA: TGTGCCAGCAGCTTCAACTCTGGAAACACCATATATTTT
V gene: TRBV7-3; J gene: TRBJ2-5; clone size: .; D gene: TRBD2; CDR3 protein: CASSVGLAEEETQYF; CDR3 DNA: TGTGCCAGCAGCGTGGGACTAGCGGAAGAAGAGACCCAGTACTTC
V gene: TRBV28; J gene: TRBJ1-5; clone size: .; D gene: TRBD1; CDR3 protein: CASRTGQGDNQPQHF; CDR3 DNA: TGTGCCAGCAGGACCGGACAGGGAGACAATCAGCCCCAGCATTTT
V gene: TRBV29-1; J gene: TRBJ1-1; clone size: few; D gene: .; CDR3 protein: CSVGNGDTEAFF; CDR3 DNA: TGCAGCGTTGGAAACGGGGACACTGAAGCTTTCTTT
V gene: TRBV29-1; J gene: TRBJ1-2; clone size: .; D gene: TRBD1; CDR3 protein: CSVEARTGTNYGYTF; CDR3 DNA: TGCAGCGTTGAAGCCCGGACAGGGACGAACTATGGCTACACCTTC
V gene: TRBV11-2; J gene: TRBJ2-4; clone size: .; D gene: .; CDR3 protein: CASSPERVIQYF; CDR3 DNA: TGTGCCAGCAGCCCCGAGAGGGTCATTCAGTACTTC
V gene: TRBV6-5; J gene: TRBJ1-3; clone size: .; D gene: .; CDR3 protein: CASSTYSGNTIYF; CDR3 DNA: TGTGCCAGCAGTACCTACTCTGGAAACACCATATATTTT
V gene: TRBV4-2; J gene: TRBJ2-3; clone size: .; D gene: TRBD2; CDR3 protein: CASSQVASGSADTQYF; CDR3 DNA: TGTGCCAGCAGCCAGGTCGCTAGCGGGAGTGCAGATACGCAGTATTTT
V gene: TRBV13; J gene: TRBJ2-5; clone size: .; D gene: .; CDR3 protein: CASSLGQQKWETQYF; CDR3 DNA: TGTGCCAGCAGCTTAGGACAACAGAAGTGGGAGACCCAGTACTTC
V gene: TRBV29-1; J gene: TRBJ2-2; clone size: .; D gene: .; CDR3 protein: CSARGRITGELFF; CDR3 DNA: TGCAGCGCAAGGGGGAGAATCACCGGGGAGCTGTTTTTT
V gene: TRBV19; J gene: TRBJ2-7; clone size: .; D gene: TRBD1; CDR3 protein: CASSGTGGAYEQYF; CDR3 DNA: TGTGCCAGTAGCGGGACAGGGGGTGCGTACGAGCAGTACTTC
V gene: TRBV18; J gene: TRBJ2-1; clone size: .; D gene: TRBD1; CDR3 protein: CASSPLTGNYNEQFF; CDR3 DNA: TGTGCCAGCTCACCCCTGACAGGGAACTACAATGAGCAGTTCTTC
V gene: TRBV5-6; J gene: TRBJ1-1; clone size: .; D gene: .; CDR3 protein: CASSLPIIHTEAFF; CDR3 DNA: TGTGCCAGCAGCCTACCGATAATCCACACTGAAGCTTTCTTT
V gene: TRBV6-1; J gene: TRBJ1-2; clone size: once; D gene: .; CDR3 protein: CASSELGGGMNLYTF; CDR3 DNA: TGTGCCAGCAGTGAATTGGGGGGAGGGATGAATCTCTACACCTTC
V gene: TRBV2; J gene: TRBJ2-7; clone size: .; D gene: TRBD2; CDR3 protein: CASSLGGYYEQYF; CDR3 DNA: TGTGCCAGCAGTCTGGGGGGGTACTACGAGCAGTACTTC
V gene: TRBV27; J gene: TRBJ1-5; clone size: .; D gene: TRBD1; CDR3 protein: CATRQGPYQPQHF; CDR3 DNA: TGTGCCACGCGACAGGGGCCGTATCAGCCCCAGCATTTT
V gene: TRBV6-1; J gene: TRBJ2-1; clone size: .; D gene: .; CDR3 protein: CASSELVSRTDNEQFF; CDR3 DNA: TGTGCCAGCAGTGAATTAGTGTCCCGTACAGACAATGAGCAGTTCTTC
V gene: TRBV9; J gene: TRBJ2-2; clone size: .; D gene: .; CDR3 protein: CASSVVGSTGELFF; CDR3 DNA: TGTGCCAGCAGCGTAGTAGGTTCGACTGGGGAGCTGTTTTTT
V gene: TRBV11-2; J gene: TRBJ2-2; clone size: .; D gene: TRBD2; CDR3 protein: CASSLGGTSSELFF; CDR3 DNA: TGTGCCAGCAGCTTAGGGGGGACTAGCTCTGAGCTGTTTTTT
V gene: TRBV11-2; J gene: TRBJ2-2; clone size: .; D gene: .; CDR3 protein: CASSTDLDGELFF; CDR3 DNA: TGTGCCAGCAGCACAGATCTGGACGGGGAGCTGTTTTTT
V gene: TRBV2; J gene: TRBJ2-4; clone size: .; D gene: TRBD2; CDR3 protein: CASSTRTGGWVNIQYF; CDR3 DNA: TGTGCCAGCAGTACTCGGACGGGAGGGTGGGTAAACATTCAGTACTTC
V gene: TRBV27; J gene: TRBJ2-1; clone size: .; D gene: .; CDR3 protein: CASSLIGSFYNEQFF; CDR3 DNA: TGTGCCAGCAGTTTGATCGGGAGTTTCTACAATGAGCAGTTCTTC
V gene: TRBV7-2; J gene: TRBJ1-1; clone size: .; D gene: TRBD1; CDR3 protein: CASSLTGVGNTEAFF; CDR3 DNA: TGTGCCAGCAGCTTGACAGGGGTTGGGAACACTGAAGCTTTCTTT
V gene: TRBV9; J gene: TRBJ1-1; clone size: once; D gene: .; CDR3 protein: CASSGRTVNTEAFF; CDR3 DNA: TGTGCCAGCAGCGGACGGACAGTGAACACTGAAGCTTTCTTT
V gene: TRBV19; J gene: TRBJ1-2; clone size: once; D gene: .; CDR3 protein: CASKHREGPYGYTF; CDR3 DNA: TGTGCCAGTAAGCACAGGGAGGGACCCTATGGCTACACCTTC
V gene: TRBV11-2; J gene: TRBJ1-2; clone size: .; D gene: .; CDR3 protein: CASSSRESHGYTF; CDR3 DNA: TGTGCCAGCAGCTCCAGGGAAAGCCATGGCTACACCTTC
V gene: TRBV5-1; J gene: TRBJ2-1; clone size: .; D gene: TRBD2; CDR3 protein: CASSERTSRENEQFF; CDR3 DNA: TGCGCCAGCAGCGAGAGGACTAGCAGGGAGAATGAGCAGTTCTTC
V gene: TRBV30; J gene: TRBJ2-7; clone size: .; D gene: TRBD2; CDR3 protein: CAWTPGSGVYEQYF; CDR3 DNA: TGTGCCTGGACTCCAGGGAGCGGGGTCTACGAGCAGTACTTC
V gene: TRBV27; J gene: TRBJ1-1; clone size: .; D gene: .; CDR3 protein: CASSLSGGEGNTEAFF; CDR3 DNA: TGTGCCAGCAGTTTATCAGGTGGGGAGGGGAACACTGAAGCTTTCTTT
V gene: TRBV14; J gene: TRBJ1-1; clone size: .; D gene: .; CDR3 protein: CASSQPGYEAFF; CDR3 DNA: TGTGCCAGCAGCCAACCAGGGTATGAAGCTTTCTTT
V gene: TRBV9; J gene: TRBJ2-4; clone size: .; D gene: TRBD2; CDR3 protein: CASSVGTSGKNIQYF; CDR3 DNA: TGTGCCAGCAGCGTTGGGACTAGCGGGAAAAACATTCAGTACTTC
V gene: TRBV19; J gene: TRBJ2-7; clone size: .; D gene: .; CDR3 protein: CASSRRADSYEQYF; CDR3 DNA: TGTGCCAGTAGTAGGAGGGCAGACTCCTACGAGCAGTACTTC
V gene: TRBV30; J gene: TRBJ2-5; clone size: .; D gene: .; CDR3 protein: CAWRFSGLETQYF; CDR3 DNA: TGTGCCTGGAGATTCAGCGGCTTAGAGACCCAGTACTTC
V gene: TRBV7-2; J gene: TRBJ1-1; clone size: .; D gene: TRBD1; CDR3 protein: CASSRDSMNTEAFF; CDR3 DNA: TGTGCCAGCAGTCGGGACAGCATGAACACTGAAGCTTTCTTT
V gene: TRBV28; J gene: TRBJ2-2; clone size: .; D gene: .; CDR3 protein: CASSPQMVAGTLFF; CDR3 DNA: TGTGCCAGCAGTCCCCAAATGGTGGCGGGGACGCTGTTTTTT
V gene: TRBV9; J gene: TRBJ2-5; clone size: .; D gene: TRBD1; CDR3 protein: CASSPGQGIQETQYF; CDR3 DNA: TGTGCCAGCAGCCCCGGACAGGGCATCCAAGAGACCCAGTACTTC
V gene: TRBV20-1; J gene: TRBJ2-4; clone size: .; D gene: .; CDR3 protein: CSALKQFIQYF; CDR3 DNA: TGCAGTGCCCTTAAACAGTTCATTCAGTACTTC